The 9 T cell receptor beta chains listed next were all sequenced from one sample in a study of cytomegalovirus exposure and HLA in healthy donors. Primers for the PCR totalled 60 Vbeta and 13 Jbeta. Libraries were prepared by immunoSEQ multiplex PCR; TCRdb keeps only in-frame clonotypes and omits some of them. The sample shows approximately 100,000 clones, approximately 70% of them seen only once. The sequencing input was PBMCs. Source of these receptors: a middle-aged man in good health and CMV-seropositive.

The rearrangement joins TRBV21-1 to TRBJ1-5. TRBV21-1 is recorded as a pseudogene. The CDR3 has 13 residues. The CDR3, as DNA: TGTGCCAGCAGTGTAAATAGCAATCAGCCCCAGCATTTT. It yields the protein CASSVNSNQPQHF.

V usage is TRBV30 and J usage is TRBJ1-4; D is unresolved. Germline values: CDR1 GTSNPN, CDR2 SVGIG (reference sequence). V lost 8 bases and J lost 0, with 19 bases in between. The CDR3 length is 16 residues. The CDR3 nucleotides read TGTGCCGGTCCCGATGCAGTTAGCCCAACTAATGAAAAACTGTTTTTT. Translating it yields CAGPDAVSPTNEKLFF.

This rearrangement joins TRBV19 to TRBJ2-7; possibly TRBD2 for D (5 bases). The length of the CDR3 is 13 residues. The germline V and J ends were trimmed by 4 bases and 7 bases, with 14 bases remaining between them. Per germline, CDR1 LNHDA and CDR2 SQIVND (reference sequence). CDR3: CASSTDSGGEQYF. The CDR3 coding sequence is TGTGCCAGTAGTACCGACTCCGGAGGAGAGCAGTACTTC.

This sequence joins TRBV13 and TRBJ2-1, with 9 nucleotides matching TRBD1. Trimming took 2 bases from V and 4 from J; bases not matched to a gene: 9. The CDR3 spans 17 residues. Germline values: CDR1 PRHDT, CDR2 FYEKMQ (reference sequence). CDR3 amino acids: CASSLPPGTGNYNEQFF. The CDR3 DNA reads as TGTGCCAGCAGCTTACCCCCAGGGACAGGGAATTACAATGAGCAGTTCTTC.

The CDR3 here is CASSLIQGWPYNEQFF. DNA for the CDR3: TGTGCCAGCAGTCTTATTCAGGGGTGGCCCTACAATGAGCAGTTCTTC. The V call is TRBV27, the J call TRBJ2-1, with D possibly being TRBD1 (6 bases). This CDR3 contains 16 residues. V shed 5 bases and J shed 2 bases, with 16 bases lying between them. The germline CDR1 and CDR2 sequences are MNHEY and SMNVEV (reference sequence).

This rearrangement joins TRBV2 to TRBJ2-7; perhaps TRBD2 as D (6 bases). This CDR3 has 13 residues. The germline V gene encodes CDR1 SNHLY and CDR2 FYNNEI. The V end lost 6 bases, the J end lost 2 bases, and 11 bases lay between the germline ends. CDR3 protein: CASSWDFAYEQYF. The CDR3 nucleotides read TGTGCCAGCAGCTGGGACTTTGCCTACGAGCAGTACTTC.

The CDR3 here is CASFVWASGNTIYF. In nucleotides, the CDR3 is TGTGCCAGTTTCGTCTGGGCCTCTGGAAACACCATATATTTT. This chain links TRBV2 with TRBJ1-3, with D uncertain. The CDR3 length is 14 residues. Germline CDR1 SNHLY, CDR2 FYNNEI. V was clipped by 9 bases and J by 0 bases, with 12 bases between them.

CDR3 DNA: TGTGCCAGCACCCCGGACAGGGGAAACGGGGAGCTGTTTTTT. Translating it yields CASTPDRGNGELFF. The V gene is TRBV2, the J gene TRBJ2-2; 9 bases are shared with TRBD1. V shed 7 bases, J shed 7 bases, and the junction held 7 bases outside the gene matches. The V gene's germline CDR1 is SNHLY and CDR2 FYNNEI. This CDR3 comprises 14 residues. Complete variable domain (other parts from reference TRBV2 and TRBJ2-2): EPEVTQTPSHQVTQMGQEVILRCVPISNHLYFYWYRQILGQKVEFLVSFYNNEISEKSEIFDDQFSVERPDGSNFTLKIRSTKLEDSAMYFCASTPDRGNGELFFGEGSRLTVL.

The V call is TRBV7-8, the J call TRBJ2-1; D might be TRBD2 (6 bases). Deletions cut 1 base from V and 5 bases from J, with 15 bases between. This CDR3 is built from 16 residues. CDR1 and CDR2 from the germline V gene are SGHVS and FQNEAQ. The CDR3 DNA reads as TGTGCCAGCAGCTTAGGATCCGCTGCGGGGCACAATGAGCAGTTCTTC. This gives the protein CASSLGSAAGHNEQFF.